Below, 22 T cell receptor beta chains from the same sample are listed, as sequenced in a study of cytomegalovirus exposure and HLA in healthy donors. A multiplex PCR was run with 60 Vbeta primers and 13 Jbeta primers. The method was immunoSEQ multiplex PCR; TCRdb's version includes in-frame clones alone and lacks a portion of them. The sample includes under 150,000 clones, 70% to 80% of them seen just once. Sequencing was carried out using PBMCs. The receptors come from a woman in her sixties in good health and CMV-seronegative.

The gene calls are TRBV10-3 and TRBJ2-3, with 9 bases fitting TRBD2. V shed 8 bases, J shed 2 bases, and the junction held 8 bases outside the gene matches. The CDR3 consists of 15 residues. Germline-derived CDR1 and CDR2 are ENHRY and SYGVKD. The CDR3: CAIGASGRNTDTQYF. The CDR3 DNA is TGTGCCATCGGGGCCAGCGGGAGGAACACAGATACGCAGTATTTT.

Note on this clone: The junction differs from germline at one of its ends, possibly a read error. This chain uses TRBV7-7 with TRBJ2-7; D is uncertain. This CDR3 is built from 15 residues. The germline V gene has CDR1 SSHAT and CDR2 FNYEAQ (reference sequence). The CDR3: CASSPPVRCVYEQYF. CDR3 nucleotide sequence: TGTGCTAGCAGCCCCCCCGTCAGGTGCGTTTACGAGCAGTACTTC.

This chain uses TRBV4-2 with TRBJ2-2, with no clear D. V lost 0 bases and J 8 bases, leaving 7 bases between the germline ends. Germline V CDR1 and CDR2: LGHNA, YNFKEQ. The CDR3 covers 13 residues. CDR3: CASSQDLSGELFF. CDR3 bases: TGTGCCAGCAGCCAAGATTTATCGGGGGAGCTGTTTTTT.

V usage is TRBV7-9 and J usage is TRBJ1-3; D is unresolved. V gave up 3 bases and J gave up 0 bases, with 15 bases separating them. CDR1 is SEHNR, CDR2 FQNEAQ, per germline (reference sequence). The CDR3 contains 17 residues. Written as DNA, the CDR3 is TGTGCCAGCAGCTTCGGGGAACGGTTTAGCTCTGGAAACACCATATATTTT. Protein product: CASSFGERFSSGNTIYF.

CDR3: CASSYRQGGNEKLFF. The DNA for the CDR3 is TGTGCCAGCAGTTATCGGCAGGGTGGGAATGAAAAACTGTTTTTT. This rearrangement joins TRBV6-6 to TRBJ1-4, with TRBD1 as a possible D gene (5 bases). The germline V gene encodes CDR1 MNHNY and CDR2 SVGAGI (reference sequence). The CDR3 is 15 residues long. The ends were cut back, 3 bases at V and 5 bases at J, with 13 bases in the middle.

This rearrangement joins TRBV10-3 to TRBJ2-7, with TRBD1 matching over 9 bases. Trimming removed 10 bases from V and 3 bases from J; junction bases left unmatched: 10. Per the germline V gene, CDR1 is ENHRY and CDR2 is SYGVKD. This CDR3 spans 14 amino acids. The CDR3 sequence is CATLTGGEDYEQYF. The CDR3 DNA is TGTGCCACCCTTACAGGGGGCGAAGACTACGAGCAGTACTTC.

The genes are TRBV5-1 and TRBJ2-5; tentative D call: TRBD1 (6 bases). This CDR3 has 15 amino acids. Germline values: CDR1 SGHRS, CDR2 YFSETQ. The V end was cut by 3 bases, the J end by 4 bases, with 16 bases between. CDR3 residues: CASSSSPGARETQYF. DNA of the CDR3: TGCGCCAGCAGCTCCTCCCCAGGGGCAAGAGAGACCCAGTACTTC.

CDR3 loop: CASSGTSLPEQYF. DNA for the CDR3: TGTGCCAGCAGTGGGACTAGTTTGCCCGAGCAGTACTTC. This chain connects TRBV6-6 to TRBJ2-7; 8 bases agree with TRBD2. Germline values: CDR1 MNHNY, CDR2 SVGAGI (reference sequence). The J segment lost 6 bases and the V segment lost 5 bases, leaving 6 bases of the junction unmatched. The CDR3 totals 13 residues.

This chain uses TRBV27 with TRBJ2-3; maybe TRBD2 (6 bases). Trimming stripped 4 bases from V and 4 bases from J, with 21 bases between. Per germline, CDR1 MNHEY and CDR2 SMNVEV (reference sequence). CDR3 length equals 17 residues. CDR3 protein: CASSSTPTRPGPDTQYF. The CDR3 coding sequence is TGTGCCAGCAGTTCAACTCCGACTAGACCGGGCCCAGATACGCAGTATTTT.

This chain links TRBV29-1 with TRBJ2-1; 11 bases line up with TRBD2. Germline CDR1 SQVTM, CDR2 ANQGSEA. With 7 bases clipped from V and 5 bases from J, the junction kept 10 bases outside the gene matches. This CDR3 spans 15 amino acids. The CDR3 region is CSAPLAGVRDNEQFF. CDR3 sequence (DNA): TGCAGCGCCCCACTAGCGGGAGTCAGGGACAATGAGCAGTTCTTC.

The rearrangement joins TRBV9 to TRBJ1-4; the match to TRBD1 covers 8 bases. The germline V gene has CDR1 SGDLS and CDR2 YYNGEE. Trimming cost V 2 bases and J 3 bases; bases outside gene matches: 3. CDR3 length equals 15 residues. In nucleotides, the CDR3 is TGTGCCAGCAGCGTCACAGGGGGTGCTAATGAAAAACTGTTTTTT. Translated: CASSVTGGANEKLFF. Full variable domain (outside the CDR3, taken from reference TRBV9 and TRBJ1-4): DSGVTQTPKHLITATGQRVTLRCSPRSGDLSVYWYQQSLDQGLQFLIQYYNGEERAKGNILERFSAQQFPDLHSELNLSSLELGDSALYFCASSVTGGANEKLFFGSGTQLSVL.

The V call is TRBV10-3, the J call TRBJ1-2; 9 positions match TRBD1. Per germline, CDR1 ENHRY and CDR2 SYGVKD. This CDR3 contains 16 residues. V lost 0 bases and J lost 6; bases outside the gene matches: 8. The CDR3 protein is CAISESFSGQGDGYTF. CDR3 DNA sequence: TGTGCCATCAGTGAGTCCTTTTCGGGACAGGGTGATGGCTACACCTTC.

V usage is TRBV10-1 and J usage is TRBJ2-5; D remains ambiguous. Germline CDR1 reads WNHNN; CDR2 reads SYGVQD (reference sequence). V was cut by 2 bases and J by 2 bases, with 12 bases left in between. The length of the CDR3 is 15 residues. CDR3 in amino acids: CASSEGQNLQETQYF. The CDR3 bases are TGCGCCAGCAGTGAGGGGCAGAACCTTCAAGAGACCCAGTACTTC.

The V gene is TRBV5-1, the J gene TRBJ2-2, with D possibly matching TRBD2 (6 bases). V lost 3 bases to trimming and J lost 0 bases, with 15 bases between them. CDR1 SGHRS and CDR2 YFSETQ come from the germline V gene. The CDR3 consists of 17 residues. The CDR3 sequence: CASSSSGEKANTGELFF. DNA of the CDR3: TGCGCCAGCAGCTCATCGGGAGAGAAAGCGAACACCGGGGAGCTGTTTTTT. Full variable domain (rest looked up from reference TRBV5-1 and TRBJ2-2): KAGVTQTPRYLIKTRGQQVTLSCSPISGHRSVSWYQQTPGQGLQFLFEYFSETQRNKGNFPGRFSGRQFSNSRSEMNVSTLELGDSALYLCASSSSGEKANTGELFFGEGSRLTVL.

Written as DNA, the CDR3 is TGTGCCAGCAGCTTGGTCACTAGCGGTAACAATGAGCAGTTCTTC. Translation: CASSLVTSGNNEQFF. The chain links TRBV5-4 to TRBJ2-1, with 8 nucleotides matching TRBD2. The germline V gene encodes CDR1 SGHNT and CDR2 YYREEE (reference sequence). The CDR3 contains 15 residues. J was trimmed by 5 bases and V by 0 bases; bases with no gene match: 4.

The J gene is TRBJ1-1, the V gene TRBV28; tentative D call: TRBD1 (6 bases). Germline CDR1 is MDHEN and CDR2 is SYDVKM. Trimming removed 4 bases at V and 1 base at J, with 16 bases between. CDR3 length: 16 amino acids. CDR3: CASSSLIMGANTEAFF. For the CDR3, the DNA is TGTGCCAGCAGTTCACTAATTATGGGGGCGAACACTGAAGCTTTCTTT. Full variable domain (remainder filled in from reference TRBV28 and TRBJ1-1): DVKVTQSSRYLVKRTGEKVFLECVQDMDHENMFWYRQDPGLGLRLIYFSYDVKMKEKGDIPEGYSVSREKKERFSLILESASTNQTSMYLCASSSLIMGANTEAFFGQGTRLTVV.

This rearrangement joins TRBV11-2 to TRBJ1-1, with D possibly being TRBD1 (5 bases). The CDR3 is made up of 14 amino acids. CDR1 SGHAT and CDR2 FQNNGV come from the germline V gene. The V and J ends lost 0 bases and 11 bases respectively, with 16 bases between them. The CDR3 spells CASSLEGGSALAFF. The CDR3, as DNA: TGTGCCAGCAGCTTAGAGGGGGGGTCCGCTTTGGCTTTCTTT.

The V call is TRBV6-1, the J call TRBJ2-2; TRBD1 agrees at 9 bases. V was clipped by 8 bases and J by 4 bases; unmatched bases: 5. The CDR3 has 14 amino acids. Germline assignment: CDR1 MNHNS and CDR2 SASEGT. CDR3 bases: TGTGCCAGCGCGGGGACAGGGACCACCGGGGAGCTGTTTTTT. Translation: CASAGTGTTGELFF.

This clone occurred once. The chain employs TRBV27 and TRBJ1-4; 9 positions agree with TRBD1. The germline V gene encodes CDR1 MNHEY and CDR2 SMNVEV (reference sequence). The CDR3 contains 15 residues. The V gene end was trimmed by 3 bases and the J gene end by 8 bases; junction bases not matched to a gene: 7. CDR3 loop: CASSLTGTGTEKLFF. DNA of the CDR3: TGTGCCAGCAGTTTGACCGGGACAGGGACAGAAAAACTGTTTTTT.

In the case of this clone: The junction shows a germline mismatch at one end, possibly a read error. Additional DNA sequences in this sample encode the identical CDR3. This chain connects TRBV6-1 to TRBJ1-5, with a weak D call TRBD1 (5 bases). The CDR3 length is 14 residues. Looked up from germline, CDR1 is MNHNS and CDR2 is SASEGT. The CDR3 nucleotides are TGTGCCAGCAGCGAAGTCGGGGGATATCAGCCCCAGCATTTT. As protein: CASSEVGGYQPQHF.

This clone has only a few counts. The chain carries TRBV2 and TRBJ2-7, with 8 bases fitting TRBD1. CDR1 SNHLY and CDR2 FYNNEI come from the germline V gene. The CDR3 loop spans 14 amino acids. V was pared by 7 bases and J by 5 bases, with 10 bases of the junction left unmatched. CDR3 sequence (DNA): TGTGCCAGCACCGACAGGGGACAGGCCCACGAGCAGTACTTC. Translating gives CASTDRGQAHEQYF.

This clone has only a few counts. The V gene is TRBV19, the J gene TRBJ1-5, with a tentative D call TRBD1 (6 bases). V shed 4 bases and J shed 5 bases, with 24 bases lying between them. In germline, CDR1 is LNHDA, CDR2 SQIVND (reference sequence). This CDR3 is 18 amino acids long. As DNA, the CDR3 is TGTGCCAGTAGTACTCCCAGAGGGACACCCAGCAGATATCAGCCCCAGCATTTT. This gives the protein CASSTPRGTPSRYQPQHF.